This TCR beta chain was sequenced during a study of T cell repertoires in cytomegalovirus infection. Across the study: It was the public TCR beta signatures that indicated both CMV infection and matching HLA type. Study conclusions and caveats: Summed frequency of public TCR beta families distinguished CMV carriers with the relevant HLA. Dominating the ex vivo response were TCR beta clonotypes that were CMV-specific and HLA-C-restricted.

TCRdb reprocessed the reads with MiXCR, giving one entry per CDR3 protein. The sample holds about 250,000 distinct CDR3 sequences, 9% to 15% seen once. Trimming left V 6 bases short and J 7 bases short, with 18 bases between. This CDR3 has 15 amino acids. CDR1 is SNHLY, CDR2 FYNNEI, per germline. Many counts were recorded for this clonotype. Its antigen is not identified. The receptor comes from a human donor in good health (CMV status not recorded). Some clones in this sample may be carry-over from other donors' samples. Sequencing input: PBMCs. The genes are TRBV2 and TRBJ1-4, with TRBD1 as a possible D gene (6 bases). CDR3 in amino acids: CASSPSSGAGEKLFF. CDR3 DNA: TGTGCCAGCAGCCCAAGTTCAGGGGCAGGTGAAAAACTGTTTTTT.